This TCR beta chain was recovered during a study of blood T cell repertoires in COVID-19. Study overall: Sample material is recorded as cDNA or gDNA derived from T cells, B-cell-depleted T cells, or PBMCs.

The trim removed 4 bases at V and 4 bases at J, leaving 10 bases unmatched. The CDR3 is 19 residues long. Germline V gene sequence: CDR1 ENHRY, CDR2 SYGVKD. Original methodology: Scientists estimated how many nucleated cells there were by amplifying reference gene primers. Libraries were prepared by immunoSEQ multiplex PCR; TCRdb keeps only in-frame clonotypes and omits some of them. V, J and clone size are those of that table, while D and trimming were read from the DNA. The repertoire has about 37,000 clones, around 90% of them found once; the top ten carry 5% to 7%. The rearrangement links TRBV10-3 to TRBJ2-2; 15 bases are a match to TRBD2. The clonotype originates from a human donor in a cohort sampled during active COVID-19. Sequencing was done on a sample of peripheral blood. The CDR3 sequence is CAISVWTSGRAYSTGELFF. The DNA for the CDR3 is TGTGCCATCAGTGTCTGGACTAGCGGGAGGGCGTATAGCACCGGGGAGCTGTTTTTT.